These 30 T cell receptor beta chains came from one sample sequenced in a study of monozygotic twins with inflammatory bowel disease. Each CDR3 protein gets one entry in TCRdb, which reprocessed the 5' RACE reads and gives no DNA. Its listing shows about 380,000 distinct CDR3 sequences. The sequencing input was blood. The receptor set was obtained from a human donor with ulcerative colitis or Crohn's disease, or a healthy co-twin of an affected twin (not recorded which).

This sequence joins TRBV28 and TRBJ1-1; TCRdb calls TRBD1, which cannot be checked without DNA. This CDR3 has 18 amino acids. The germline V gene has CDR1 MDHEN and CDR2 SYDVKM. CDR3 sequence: CASSSPRQGASGRAEAFF. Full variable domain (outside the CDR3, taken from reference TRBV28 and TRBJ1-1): DVKVTQSSRYLVKRTGEKVFLECVQDMDHENMFWYRQDPGLGLRLIYFSYDVKMKEKGDIPEGYSVSREKKERFSLILESASTNQTSMYLCASSSPRQGASGRAEAFFGQGTRLTVV.

The CDR3 here is CASSQGPGSSRDTQYF. The V call is TRBV4-3, the J call TRBJ2-3; TCRdb designates TRBD1, a call that cannot be tested without DNA. From germline, CDR1 is LGHNA and CDR2 YSLEER. This CDR3 has 16 residues.

The CDR3 spells CASRRTGLETQYF. The V gene is TRBV5-6, the J gene TRBJ2-5; with no DNA, the TCRdb D assignment of TRBD1 cannot be verified. CDR1 is SGHDT and CDR2 is YYEEEE in the germline V gene. The CDR3 is 13 amino acids. Looking up the rest from reference TRBV5-6 and TRBJ2-5 gives the full variable domain: DAGVTQSPTHLIKTRGQQVTLRCSPKSGHDTVSWYQQALGQGPQFIFQYYEEEERQRGNFPDRFSGHQFPNYSSELNVNALLLGDSALYLCASRRTGLETQYFGPGTRLLVL.

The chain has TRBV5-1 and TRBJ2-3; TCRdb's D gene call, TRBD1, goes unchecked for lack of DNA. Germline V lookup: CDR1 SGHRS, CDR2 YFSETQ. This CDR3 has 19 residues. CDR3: CASSSPTEKGGAYTDTQYF.

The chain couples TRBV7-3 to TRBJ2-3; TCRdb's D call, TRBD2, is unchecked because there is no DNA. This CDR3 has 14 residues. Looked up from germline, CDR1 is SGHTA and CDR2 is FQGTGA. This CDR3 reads CASGEGLATDTQYF.

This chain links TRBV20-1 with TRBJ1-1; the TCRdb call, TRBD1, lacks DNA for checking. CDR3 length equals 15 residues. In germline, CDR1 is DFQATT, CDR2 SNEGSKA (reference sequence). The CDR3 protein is CSAIGGTGASAEAFF.

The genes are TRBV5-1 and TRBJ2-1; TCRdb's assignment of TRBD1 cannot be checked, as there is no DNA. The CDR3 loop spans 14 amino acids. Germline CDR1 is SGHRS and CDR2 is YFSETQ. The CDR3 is CASSPRGQGNEQFF.

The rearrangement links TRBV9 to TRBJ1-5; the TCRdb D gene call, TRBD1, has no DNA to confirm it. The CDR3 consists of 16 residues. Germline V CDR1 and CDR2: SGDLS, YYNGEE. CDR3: CASSDPTGYSNQPQHF.

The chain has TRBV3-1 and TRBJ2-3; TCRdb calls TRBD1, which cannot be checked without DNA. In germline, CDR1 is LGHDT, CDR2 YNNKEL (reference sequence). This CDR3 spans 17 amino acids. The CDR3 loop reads CASSQDWDSPTTDTQYF.

This CDR3 reads CASSSSWGFPDTQYF. The V call is TRBV7-6, the J call TRBJ2-3; absent DNA, TCRdb's TRBD1 call cannot be checked. The CDR3 has 15 residues. CDR1 and CDR2 from the germline V gene are SGHVS and FNYEAQ.

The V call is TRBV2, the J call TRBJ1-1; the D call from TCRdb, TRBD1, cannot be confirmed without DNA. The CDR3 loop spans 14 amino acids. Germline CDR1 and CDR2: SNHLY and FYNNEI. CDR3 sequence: CASTGVGGGTEAFF.

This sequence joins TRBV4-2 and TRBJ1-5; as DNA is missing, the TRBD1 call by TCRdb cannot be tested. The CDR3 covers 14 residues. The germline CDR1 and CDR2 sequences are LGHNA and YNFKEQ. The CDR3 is CASSQAQGNQPQHF.

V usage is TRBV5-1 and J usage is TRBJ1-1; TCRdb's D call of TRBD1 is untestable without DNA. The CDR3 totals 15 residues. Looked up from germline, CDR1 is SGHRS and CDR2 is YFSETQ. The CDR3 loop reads CASSPGPRVNTEAFF.

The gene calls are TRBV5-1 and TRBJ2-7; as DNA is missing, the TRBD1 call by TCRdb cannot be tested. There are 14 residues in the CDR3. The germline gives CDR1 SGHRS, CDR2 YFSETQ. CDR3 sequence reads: CASSTTTGPYEQYF.

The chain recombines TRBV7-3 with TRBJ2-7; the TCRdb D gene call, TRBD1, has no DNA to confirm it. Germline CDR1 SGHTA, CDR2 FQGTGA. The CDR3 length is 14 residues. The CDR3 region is CASSPSGQVYEQYF. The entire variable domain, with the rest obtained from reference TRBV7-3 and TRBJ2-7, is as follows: GAGVSQTPSNKVTEKGKYVELRCDPISGHTALYWYRQSLGQGPEFLIYFQGTGAADDSGLPNDRFFAVRPEGSVSTLKIQRTERGDSAVYLCASSPSGQVYEQYFGPGTRLTVT.

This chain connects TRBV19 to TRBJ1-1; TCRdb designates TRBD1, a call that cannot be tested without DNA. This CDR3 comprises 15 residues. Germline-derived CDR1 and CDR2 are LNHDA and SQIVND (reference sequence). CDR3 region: CASSFHRGLNTEAFF. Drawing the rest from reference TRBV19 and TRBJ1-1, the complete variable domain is DGGITQSPKYLFRKEGQNVTLSCEQNLNHDAMYWYRQDPGQGLRLIYYSQIVNDFQKGDIAEGYSVSREKKESFPLTVTSAQKNPTAFYLCASSFHRGLNTEAFFGQGTRLTVV.

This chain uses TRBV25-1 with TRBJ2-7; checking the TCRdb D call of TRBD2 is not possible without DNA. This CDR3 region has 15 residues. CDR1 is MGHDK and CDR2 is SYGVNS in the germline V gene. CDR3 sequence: CASTSYKAGLEEQYF.

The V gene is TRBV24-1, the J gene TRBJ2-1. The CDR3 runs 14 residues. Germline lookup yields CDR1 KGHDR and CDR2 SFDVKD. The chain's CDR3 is CATSEASLSDEQFF.

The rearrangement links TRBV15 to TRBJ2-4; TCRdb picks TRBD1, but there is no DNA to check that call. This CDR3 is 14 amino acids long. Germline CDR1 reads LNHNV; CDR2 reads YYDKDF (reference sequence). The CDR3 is CATSRRGGENIQYF.

The CDR3 sequence is CASSRLGSPQETQYF. This chain uses TRBV6-1 with TRBJ2-5; as DNA is missing, the TRBD2 call by TCRdb cannot be tested. CDR3 length: 15 residues. The germline V gene encodes CDR1 MNHNS and CDR2 SASEGT.

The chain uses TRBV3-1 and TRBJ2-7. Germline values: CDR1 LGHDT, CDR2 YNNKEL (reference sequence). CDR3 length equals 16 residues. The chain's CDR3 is CASSVQFGGYNYEQYF.

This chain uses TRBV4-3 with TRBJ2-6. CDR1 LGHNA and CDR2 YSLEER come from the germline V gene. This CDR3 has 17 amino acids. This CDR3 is CASSSVVVQTGANVLTF.

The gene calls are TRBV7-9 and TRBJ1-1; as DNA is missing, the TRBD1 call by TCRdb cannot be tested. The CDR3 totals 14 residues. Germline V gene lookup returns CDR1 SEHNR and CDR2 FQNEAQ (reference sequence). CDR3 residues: CASSWDAAGTEAFF.

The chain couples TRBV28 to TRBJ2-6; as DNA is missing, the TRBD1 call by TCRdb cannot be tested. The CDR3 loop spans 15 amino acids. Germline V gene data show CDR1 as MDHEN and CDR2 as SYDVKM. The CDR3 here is CASRQLRGSANVLTF.

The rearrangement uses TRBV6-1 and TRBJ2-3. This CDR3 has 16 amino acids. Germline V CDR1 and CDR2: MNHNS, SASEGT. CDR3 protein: CASRRTDGGYTDTQYF.

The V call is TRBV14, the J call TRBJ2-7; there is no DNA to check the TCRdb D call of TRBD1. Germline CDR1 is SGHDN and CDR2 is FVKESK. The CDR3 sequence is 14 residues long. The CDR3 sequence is CASSQRDGSYEQYF. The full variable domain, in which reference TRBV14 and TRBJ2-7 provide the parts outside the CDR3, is EAGVTQFPSHSVIEKGQTVTLRCDPISGHDNLYWYRRVMGKEIKFLLHFVKESKQDESGMPNNRFLAERTGGTYSTLKVQPAELEDSGVYFCASSQRDGSYEQYFGPGTRLTVT.

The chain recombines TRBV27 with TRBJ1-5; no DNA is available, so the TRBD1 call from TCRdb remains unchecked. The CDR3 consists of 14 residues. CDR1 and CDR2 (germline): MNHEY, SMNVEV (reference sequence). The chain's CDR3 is CASSINRANQPQHF.

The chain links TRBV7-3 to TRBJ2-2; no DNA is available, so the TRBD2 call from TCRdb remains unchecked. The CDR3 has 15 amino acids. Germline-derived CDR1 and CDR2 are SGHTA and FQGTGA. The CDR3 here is CASSLRLAGAGELFF.

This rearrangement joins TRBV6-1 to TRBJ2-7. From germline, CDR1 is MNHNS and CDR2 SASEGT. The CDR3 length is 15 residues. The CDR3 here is CASSEAPGTPYEQYF.

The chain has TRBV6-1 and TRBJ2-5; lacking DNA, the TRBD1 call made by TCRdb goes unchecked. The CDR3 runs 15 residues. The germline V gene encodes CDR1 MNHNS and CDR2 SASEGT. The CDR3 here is CASLGVDRGRRTQYF.